This T cell receptor beta chain was sequenced during a study of control samples from healthy donors and cancer patients. V was pared by 6 bases and J by 7 bases, with 10 bases of the junction left unmatched. This CDR3 region has 15 residues. Germline V CDR1 and CDR2: MDHEN, SYDVKM. The data were produced by immunoSEQ multiplex PCR, yet TCRdb's version contains in-frame clones alone and is incomplete. This sample carries roughly 100,000 clones, roughly 86% of them seen once, and the ten largest clones take 1.3%. The source is a woman between 45 and 60 years old in good health. The sample consisted of blood. The chain has TRBV28 and TRBJ2-1, with 9 bases aligning to TRBD1. CDR3 coding DNA: TGTGCCAGCAGCCTATCCGGGACAGGGTTGAATGAGCAGTTCTTC. Translated: CASSLSGTGLNEQFF.